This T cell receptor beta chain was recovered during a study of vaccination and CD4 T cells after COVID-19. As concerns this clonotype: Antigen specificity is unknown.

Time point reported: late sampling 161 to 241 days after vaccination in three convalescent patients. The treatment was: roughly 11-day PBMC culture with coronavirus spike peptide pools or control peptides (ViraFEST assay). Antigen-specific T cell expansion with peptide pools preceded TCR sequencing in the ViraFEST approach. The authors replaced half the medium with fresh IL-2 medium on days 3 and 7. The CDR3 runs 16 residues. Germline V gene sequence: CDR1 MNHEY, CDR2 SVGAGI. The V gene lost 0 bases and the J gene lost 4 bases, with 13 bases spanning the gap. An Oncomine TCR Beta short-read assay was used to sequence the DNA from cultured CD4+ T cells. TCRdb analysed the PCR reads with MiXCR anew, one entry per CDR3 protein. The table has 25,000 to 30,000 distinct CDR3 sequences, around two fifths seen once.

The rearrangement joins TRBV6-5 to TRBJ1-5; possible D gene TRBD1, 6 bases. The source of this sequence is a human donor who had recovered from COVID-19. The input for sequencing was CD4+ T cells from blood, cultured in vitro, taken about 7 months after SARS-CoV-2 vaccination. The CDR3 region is CASSYSPGQRNQPQHF. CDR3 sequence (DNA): TGTGCCAGCAGTTACTCGCCAGGACAGAGAAATCAGCCCCAGCATTTT.